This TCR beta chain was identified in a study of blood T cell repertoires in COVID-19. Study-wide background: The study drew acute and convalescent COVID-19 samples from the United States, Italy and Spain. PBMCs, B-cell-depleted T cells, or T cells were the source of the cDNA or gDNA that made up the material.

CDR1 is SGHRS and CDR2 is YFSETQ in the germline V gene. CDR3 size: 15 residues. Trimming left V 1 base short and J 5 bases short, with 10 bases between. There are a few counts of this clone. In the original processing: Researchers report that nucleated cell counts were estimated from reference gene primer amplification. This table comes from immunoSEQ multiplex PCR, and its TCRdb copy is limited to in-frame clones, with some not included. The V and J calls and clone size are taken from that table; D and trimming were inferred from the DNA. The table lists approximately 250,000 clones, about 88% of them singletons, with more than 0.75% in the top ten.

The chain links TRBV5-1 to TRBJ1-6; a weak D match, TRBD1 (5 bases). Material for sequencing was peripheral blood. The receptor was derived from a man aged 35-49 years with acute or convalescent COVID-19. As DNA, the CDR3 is TGCGCCAGCAGCTTGAACGGGGGAGATAATTCACCCCTCCACTTT. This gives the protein CASSLNGGDNSPLHF.